This T cell receptor (beta chain) was obtained from a study of T-cell memory formation after mild COVID-19. Germline assignment: CDR1 SEHNR and CDR2 FQNEAQ (reference sequence). This CDR3 comprises 15 residues. J gave up 5 bases and V 1 base, and 4 bases lay outside the gene matches. This clonotype came up once. TCRdb fed the 5' RACE reads into MiXCR, producing one record per CDR3 protein. The sample has about 140,000 distinct CDR3 sequences; 13% to 15% are singletons. The chain has TRBV7-9 and TRBJ2-5; 10 nucleotides match TRBD1. The specimen sequenced was PBMCs or a T cell subset sorted from them (not recorded which). The sequence came from an adult woman who had mild COVID-19 (a few samples of this study predate the infection). Cell type and time point are not known. The CDR3 reads CASSLVDRGRETQYF. The CDR3 DNA reads as TGTGCCAGCAGCTTAGTCGACAGGGGGCGGGAGACCCAGTACTTC.